The rows below give T cell receptor beta chains drawn from one sample of a study of blood T cell repertoires in COVID-19. Generated by immunoSEQ multiplex PCR, the TCRdb table keeps only in-frame clones and is missing some. Of about 170,000 clones listed, approximately 85% were seen once; the top ten hold around 7%. The material sequenced was peripheral blood. The receptors shown here come from an older man with COVID-19, enrolled during active disease. Each CDR3 is given with its conserved first and last residue. A D gene is named only where the DNA matches it firmly. Clone size is shown for a subset of rows, as once, few, many or a class of expanded clone.

cdr3_nt	cdr3_aa	d_call	v_call	j_call	clone_size
TGTGCCAGCAGCGTTGCAGAGAACACCGGGGAGCTGTTTTTT	CASSVAENTGELFF	-	TRBV9	TRBJ2-2	once
TGTGCCAGCAGTTACCAACAGGGGGATAGCACTGAAGCTTTCTTT	CASSYQQGDSTEAFF	TRBD1	TRBV6-6	TRBJ1-1	-
TGTGCCAGCAGCGTAGGGGCCACCCACTCCGGGGAGCTGTTTTTT	CASSVGATHSGELFF	-	TRBV9	TRBJ2-2	-
TGTGCCAGCAGCTTAGCGTGGGCAGGGGGCGCAAATGGGGAGCTGTTTTTT	CASSLAWAGGANGELFF	TRBD1	TRBV7-8	TRBJ2-2	-
TGTGCCAGCAGCCGGACAGGATCGGGTGGCACTGAAGCTTTCTTT	CASSRTGSGGTEAFF	TRBD1	TRBV4-2	TRBJ1-1	-
TGTGCCAGCAGTTCGGAGCAGAATCAGCCCCAGCATTTT	CASSSEQNQPQHF	-	TRBV11-2	TRBJ1-5	-
TGTGCCAGCAGTCAACAAATAATGAACACTGAAGCTTTCTTT	CASSQQIMNTEAFF	-	TRBV6-5	TRBJ1-1	once
TGTGCCAGCCAGGACAGGGTCATGAATGAAAAACTGTTTTTT	CASQDRVMNEKLFF	TRBD1	TRBV18	TRBJ1-4	-
TGTGCCAGCAGATACAGGGGCCCCACTGAAGCTTTCTTT	CASRYRGPTEAFF	TRBD1	TRBV6-5	TRBJ1-1	-
TGTGCCAGTTCCCCGAGGGGGTCGGTCTCCTACGAGCAGTACTTC	CASSPRGSVSYEQYF	-	TRBV6-6	TRBJ2-7	many
TGTGCCAGCAGCTCGAGGGGGTTAGAAAAACTGTTTTTT	CASSSRGLEKLFF	-	TRBV12-3/TRBV12-4	TRBJ1-4	-
TGTGCCAGCAGCTTAGGCCTACAGGCGGAGCGGGCTGGCTACACCTTC	CASSLGLQAERAGYTF	-	TRBV11-2	TRBJ1-2	few
TGTGCCATCTCCCGGACAGGGGGTTCCTACAATGAGCAGTTCTTC	CAISRTGGSYNEQFF	TRBD1	TRBV28	TRBJ2-1	-
TGTGCCAGCAGCCCCACCCACTCAACCGGGGAGCTGTTTTTT	CASSPTHSTGELFF	-	TRBV9	TRBJ2-2	-
TGCGCCAGCAGCTTGGACAGGGGCGGTTCACCCCTCCACTTT	CASSLDRGGSPLHF	TRBD1	TRBV5-1	TRBJ1-6	-
TGCGCCAGCAGCCTCTCGGGGGGCGAAGGCTACACCTTC	CASSLSGGEGYTF	-	TRBV5-1	TRBJ1-2	-
TGTGCCAGCAGCTTAGCGCCCCTAGCCCCCTTCTATGGCTACACCTTC	CASSLAPLAPFYGYTF	-	TRBV7-8	TRBJ1-2	-
TGTGCCACCAGTCCGGGAGATAGCAATCAGCCCCAGCATTTT	CATSPGDSNQPQHF	-	TRBV24-1	TRBJ1-5	-
TGTGCCAGCAGTCGACAGGGGGCCTACGAGCAGTACTTC	CASSRQGAYEQYF	TRBD1	TRBV7-2	TRBJ2-7	once
TGTGCCAGCAGCTTAACCCCAGGAACGAACACCGGGGAGCTGTTTTTT	CASSLTPGTNTGELFF	-	TRBV7-3	TRBJ2-2	-
TGTGCCAGCAGCCAGACAGGGGGCGCCCATAATTCACCCCTCCACTTT	CASSQTGGAHNSPLHF	TRBD1	TRBV3-1/TRBV3-2	TRBJ1-6	few
TGTGCCAGCAGTTACCCAACTAGCGGGCGCACAGATACGCAGTATTTT	CASSYPTSGRTDTQYF	TRBD2	TRBV6-5	TRBJ2-3	-
TGTGCCAGCTCACCTCGCTCAGACTCTGGAAACACCATATATTTT	CASSPRSDSGNTIYF	-	TRBV18	TRBJ1-3	-
TGTGCCAGCAGCTTGGCCCCAGTTCCCTACGAGCAGTACTTC	CASSLAPVPYEQYF	-	TRBV5-6	TRBJ2-7	-
TGTGCCAGTCGACAGGTCAACGGGGGAAACACCATATATTTT	CASRQVNGGNTIYF	-	TRBV19	TRBJ1-3	-
TGTGCCAACCAGGGGCCAAATAATTCACCCCTCCACTTT	CANQGPNNSPLHF	-	TRBV10-3	TRBJ1-6	-
TGTGCCAGCAGCTTAGACGGGGGGACCCACAATGAGCAGTTCTTC	CASSLDGGTHNEQFF	TRBD2	TRBV7-2	TRBJ2-1	-
TGTGCCATCAGTGAGTCGCGGGGAGGAGAGGAGACCCAGTACTTC	CAISESRGGEETQYF	-	TRBV10-3	TRBJ2-5	-
TGTGCCAGCAGCTTGATGGGGACTAGCTTCCACGAGCAGTACTTC	CASSLMGTSFHEQYF	TRBD2	TRBV7-8	TRBJ2-7	-
TGTGCCAGCAGCTCTTGGGACATTCGGACTGAAGCTTTCTTT	CASSSWDIRTEAFF	-	TRBV7-9	TRBJ1-1	-
TGTGCCAGCAGCCCGGGACTGGGCCCCACAGATACGCAGTATTTT	CASSPGLGPTDTQYF	-	TRBV3-1/TRBV3-2	TRBJ2-3	-
TGTGCCAGCAGCTTAGCTCTCGGGGAGAATGAGCAGTTCTTC	CASSLALGENEQFF	-	TRBV7-8	TRBJ2-1	-
TGTGCCAGCACGACAGGGGACCGCTCTGGGGCCAACGTCCTGACTTTC	CASTTGDRSGANVLTF	TRBD1	TRBV9	TRBJ2-6	-
TGTGCCAGCAGCGCCCGACAGGGGGAGAACACTGAAGCTTTCTTT	CASSARQGENTEAFF	TRBD1	TRBV11-3	TRBJ1-1	-
TGTGCCAGTAGCGCGGGCGTCTCCTACGAGCAGTACTTC	CASSAGVSYEQYF	-	TRBV19	TRBJ2-7	-
TGTGCCAGCTCACCGTCGCAGGGTAACGCTTTCTTT	CASSPSQGNAFF	-	TRBV18	TRBJ1-1	few
TGCGCCAGCAGTGAGTTTGGACAGGGGAGAGGTAGCAATCAGCCCCAGCATTTT	CASSEFGQGRGSNQPQHF	TRBD1	TRBV10-1	TRBJ1-5	few
TGTGCCAGCTCACCACCGGACAGGGCAGCCCAGCATTTT	CASSPPDRAAQHF	TRBD1	TRBV18	TRBJ1-5	-
TGTGCCAGCACCCTCATCGGGACAGTGAATGAAAAACTGTTTTTT	CASTLIGTVNEKLFF	TRBD1	TRBV2	TRBJ1-4	-
TGTGCCAGCAGTGATGATTTAGAACTAGCGGGGTTGCGTACGCAGTATTTT	CASSDDLELAGLRTQYF	TRBD2	TRBV2	TRBJ2-3	-
TGTGCCAGTAGACGGGGGGCGGATAACTCCTACGAGCAGTACTTC	CASRRGADNSYEQYF	-	TRBV19	TRBJ2-7	-
TGTGCCAGCTCAGGCTGGACGGGGACTAATGAAAAACTGTTTTTT	CASSGWTGTNEKLFF	-	TRBV18	TRBJ1-4	-
TGTGCCAGCAGCTTAAGTCACAGAAACTATGGCTACACCTTC	CASSLSHRNYGYTF	-	TRBV11-3	TRBJ1-2	-
TGTGCCAGCAGCCAAGCCAGGGCCGACAGTGAGACCCAGTACTTC	CASSQARADSETQYF	-	TRBV3-1/TRBV3-2	TRBJ2-5	-
TGTGCCAGCAGTCGCTCCGGGACTCTTAGCAATCAGCCCCAGCATTTT	CASSRSGTLSNQPQHF	-	TRBV27	TRBJ1-5	-
TGTGCCAGCAGTTTAGGTGCAGGGTCCGGGGAGCTGTTTTTT	CASSLGAGSGELFF	-	TRBV27	TRBJ2-2	-
TGCAGTGCTAGAGCCCGGACAGGGTACTTC	CSARARTGYF	TRBD1	TRBV20-1	TRBJ2-5	-
TGCGCCAGCAGCTGGACTAGCGGGGGGACAGATACGCAGTATTTT	CASSWTSGGTDTQYF	TRBD2	TRBV5-1	TRBJ2-3	few
TGTGCCAGTAGTAAGGGACAGGGGACGATCTATGGCTACACCTTC	CASSKGQGTIYGYTF	TRBD1	TRBV19	TRBJ1-2	-
TGTGCCAGCAGCTTAGCGTTGGGGGCCCATGGCTACACCTTC	CASSLALGAHGYTF	-	TRBV7-9	TRBJ1-2	few
TGTGCCAGCAGCCCCGGGAATAAAGAGACCCAGTACTTC	CASSPGNKETQYF	-	TRBV5-4	TRBJ2-5	-
TGTGCCAGCAGCTTAGTGGGACAGGGTCCAGGAAACACCATATATTTT	CASSLVGQGPGNTIYF	TRBD1	TRBV7-2	TRBJ1-3	-
TGTGCCAGCTCATCGGGACAGGGGGCACCGCTGGAGCAGTTCTTC	CASSSGQGAPLEQFF	TRBD1	TRBV18	TRBJ2-1	-
TGCGCCAGCAGCTTGGTGGGTAGCGGGGTTTATAGGACAGATACGCAGTATTTT	CASSLVGSGVYRTDTQYF	TRBD2	TRBV5-1	TRBJ2-3	-
TGCGCCAGCAGTGAGTTGGGGGGAAACTATGGCTACACCTTC	CASSELGGNYGYTF	-	TRBV10-2	TRBJ1-2	-
TGTGCCAGCAGCCTGTTAATTTCACCCCTCCACTTT	CASSLLISPLHF	-	TRBV3-1/TRBV3-2	TRBJ1-6	-
TGTGCCAGCAGCTCCCATGGGGGGGAGACTAATGAAAAACTGTTTTTT	CASSSHGGETNEKLFF	-	TRBV3-1/TRBV3-2	TRBJ1-4	-
TGTGCCATCAGCGGGGGGCCGAGCACAGATACGCAGTATTTT	CAISGGPSTDTQYF	-	TRBV10-3	TRBJ2-3	-
TGTGCCAGCAGCCAAGAACAGGGATTGTACTACGAGCAGTACTTC	CASSQEQGLYYEQYF	-	TRBV14	TRBJ2-7	few
TGTGCCAGCAGCCAACGGGCAGACAGGCACTATGGCTACACCTTC	CASSQRADRHYGYTF	-	TRBV3-1/TRBV3-2	TRBJ1-2	-